Included here is one T cell receptor beta chain sequence, with context. Repertoires were generated with immunoSEQ multiplex PCR, while TCRdb's copy carries only in-frame clones and drops some. The sample carries 2 million to 2.5 million clones, less than 95% recorded once. These data originate in a study of shared clonotypes between healthy human individuals. Germline loops: CDR1 MNHNS, CDR2 SASEGT. The CDR3 totals 15 residues. The trim removed 8 bases at V and 3 bases at J, leaving 10 bases unmatched. The material sequenced was naive CD4+ T cells from PBMCs. The subset denotes: CD45RA+ positively selected. The TCR comes from a man between 18 and 29 years old in good health. Some clones in this sample may be carry-over from other donors' samples. The chain employs TRBV6-1 and TRBJ2-5; 9 nucleotides align to TRBD2. CDR3 in amino acids: CASGVTSGGKETQYF. Written as DNA, the CDR3 is TGTGCCAGCGGGGTGACTAGCGGAGGTAAAGAGACCCAGTACTTC.